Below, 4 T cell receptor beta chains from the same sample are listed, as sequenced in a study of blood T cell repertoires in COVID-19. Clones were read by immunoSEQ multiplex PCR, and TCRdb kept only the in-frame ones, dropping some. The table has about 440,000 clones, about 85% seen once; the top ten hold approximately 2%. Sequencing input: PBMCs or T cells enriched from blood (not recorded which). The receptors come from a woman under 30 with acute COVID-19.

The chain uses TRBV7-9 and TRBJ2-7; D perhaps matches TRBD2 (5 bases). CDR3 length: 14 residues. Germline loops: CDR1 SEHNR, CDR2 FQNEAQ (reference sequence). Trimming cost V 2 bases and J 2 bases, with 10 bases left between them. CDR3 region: CASSLSPAAYEQYF. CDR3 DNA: TGTGCCAGCAGCTTATCTCCAGCGGCCTACGAGCAGTACTTC.

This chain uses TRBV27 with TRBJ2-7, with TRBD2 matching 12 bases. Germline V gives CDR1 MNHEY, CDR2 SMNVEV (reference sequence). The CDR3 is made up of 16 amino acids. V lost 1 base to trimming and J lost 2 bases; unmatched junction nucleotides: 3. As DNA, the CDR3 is TGTGCCAGCAGTTTATTTCTAGCGGGGGGGCCCTACGAGCAGTACTTC. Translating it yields CASSLFLAGGPYEQYF.

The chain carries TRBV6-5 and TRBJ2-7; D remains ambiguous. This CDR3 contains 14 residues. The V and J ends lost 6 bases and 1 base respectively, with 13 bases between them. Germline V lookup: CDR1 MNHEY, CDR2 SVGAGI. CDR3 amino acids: CASRVTITSYEQYF. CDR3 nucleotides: TGTGCCAGCAGAGTAACTATTACGTCCTACGAGCAGTACTTC.

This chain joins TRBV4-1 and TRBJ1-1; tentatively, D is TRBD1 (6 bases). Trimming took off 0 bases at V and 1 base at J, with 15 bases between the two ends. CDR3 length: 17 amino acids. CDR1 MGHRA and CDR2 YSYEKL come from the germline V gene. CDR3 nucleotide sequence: TGCGCCAGCAGCCAAGATGGTGAGGGGGGGAGGAACACTGAAGCTTTCTTT. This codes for CASSQDGEGGRNTEAFF.